These 32 T cell receptor beta chains were all obtained from the same sample, sequenced in a study of cytomegalovirus exposure and HLA in healthy donors (TCRdb year 2017). The library was made by the immunoSEQ multiplex PCR assay. For the multiplex PCR, a mixture combining 60 forward primers for TCR Vbeta segments and 13 reverse primers for TCR Jbeta segments was used. Not all clones reach the TCRdb copy of this immuneACCESS table, which keeps in-frame sequences only. Checked studies attribute under half of the gap to unresolved V genes and leave the rest unexplained. Present in this sample are 170,000 or so clones, under 80% of which were seen just once. About 13% of the sample is in the top ten clones. Sequencing input: PBMCs. The receptors originated from a woman aged 50 to 60 in good health and CMV-seropositive.

This chain connects TRBV9 to TRBJ2-2, with a tentative D call TRBD2 (6 bases). Trimming took 4 bases from V and 2 from J, leaving 15 bases between them. Germline assignment: CDR1 SGDLS and CDR2 YYNGEE. The CDR3 has 16 residues. The CDR3 bases are TGTGCCAGCAGCTCGGGGACTCCAATTAACACCGGGGAGCTGTTTTTT. Its protein product is CASSSGTPINTGELFF.

The chain has TRBV30 and TRBJ2-1, with D uncertain. From germline, CDR1 is GTSNPN and CDR2 SVGIG (reference sequence). Trimming left V 2 bases short and J 9 bases short, with 8 bases between. This CDR3 comprises 11 residues. Here the CDR3 DNA reads TGTGCCTGGAGTCTCCCCTTTGAGCAGTTCTTC. Translating it yields CAWSLPFEQFF.

Comment on this clone: The same CDR3 arises from other DNA sequences in this sample as well. The CDR3 reads CAWSVAGFNQPQHF. The CDR3 DNA reads as TGTGCCTGGAGTGTAGCGGGGTTCAATCAGCCCCAGCATTTT. This chain uses TRBV30 with TRBJ1-5, with D hard to call. CDR1 GTSNPN and CDR2 SVGIG come from the germline V gene (reference sequence). This CDR3 is built from 14 residues. V lost 0 bases, J lost 3 bases, and 9 bases lay in between. Using reference TRBV30 and TRBJ1-5 for the parts outside the CDR3, the full variable domain is SQTIHQWPATLVQPVGSPLSLECTVEGTSNPNLYWYRQAAGRGLQLLFYSVGIGQISSEVPQNLSASRPQDRQFILSSKKLLLSDSGFYLCAWSVAGFNQPQHFGDGTRLSIL.

The chain links TRBV18 to TRBJ1-5; D unresolved. Trimming stripped 5 bases from V and 4 bases from J, with 6 bases between. Germline V gene sequence: CDR1 KGHSH, CDR2 LQKENI. CDR3 size: 12 residues. The CDR3 DNA reads TGTGCCAGCTCAAGCGAGAATCAGCCCCAGCATTTT. Protein product: CASSSENQPQHF.

The rearrangement joins TRBV4-1 to TRBJ2-1, with 8 nucleotides matching TRBD1. The V segment lost 8 bases and the J segment 7 bases; nucleotides outside the gene matches: 13. Germline V gene sequence: CDR1 MGHRA, CDR2 YSYEKL. The CDR3 extends over 15 amino acids. CDR3 DNA: TGCGCCAGCTCCTCTGGCAGGGGGCTGGGTAATGAGCAGTTCTTC. It translates to CASSSGRGLGNEQFF.

Worth noting for this clone: Other DNA sequences in the same sample also yield this CDR3. The chain joins TRBV7-9 to TRBJ1-2; the D gene is possibly TRBD1 (6 bases). The CDR3 covers 13 residues. Trimming cost V 6 bases and J 5 bases, with 13 bases left between them. CDR1 and CDR2 (germline): SEHNR, FQNEAQ (reference sequence). The CDR3 nucleotides are TGTGCCAGCAGTGCCACAGGGAATTATGGCTACACCTTC. Its protein product is CASSATGNYGYTF.

This clone was counted once. The CDR3 bases are TGTGCCAGCAGCCTTCTTTCCGGGACAGGGAACGGCTACACCTTC. Protein sequence: CASSLLSGTGNGYTF. The V and J genes are TRBV5-8 and TRBJ1-2, with TRBD1 identical over 9 bases. CDR3 length: 15 amino acids. V lost 4 bases and J lost 8; bases outside the gene matches: 12. CDR1 is SGHTS, CDR2 YDEGEE, per germline.

This clone was observed once. The chain links TRBV19 to TRBJ1-2, with no clear D. This CDR3 is 11 amino acids long. The V gene's germline CDR1 is LNHDA and CDR2 SQIVND (reference sequence). Trimming took 10 bases from V and 2 from J, leaving 8 bases between them. CDR3 nucleotides: TGTGCCACCTCTCTAAACTATGGCTACACCTTC. Amino acid sequence: CATSLNYGYTF. The whole variable domain, filled in from reference TRBV19 and TRBJ1-2, reads DGGITQSPKYLFRKEGQNVTLSCEQNLNHDAMYWYRQDPGQGLRLIYYSQIVNDFQKGDIAEGYSVSREKKESFPLTVTSAQKNPTAFYLCATSLNYGYTFGSGTRLTVV.

The V and J genes are TRBV9 and TRBJ1-3; D unresolved. Per germline, CDR1 SGDLS and CDR2 YYNGEE. This CDR3 region has 12 residues. Trimming removed 3 bases at V and 8 bases at J, with 9 bases between. DNA for the CDR3: TGTGCCAGCAGCGGTGGGAGCGACACCATATATTTT. Its protein product is CASSGGSDTIYF.

The chain has TRBV6-1 and TRBJ1-1; D call uncertain. Germline CDR1 reads MNHNS; CDR2 reads SASEGT. V was pared by 6 bases and J by 0 bases, with 14 bases between. This CDR3 region has 15 residues. The DNA of the CDR3 is TGTGCCAGCAGAGATCCCCCAGGAATGAACACTGAAGCTTTCTTT. It specifies CASRDPPGMNTEAFF.

This chain joins TRBV11-1 and TRBJ2-1, with D possibly matching TRBD1 (8 bases). The CDR3 covers 14 residues. Germline values: CDR1 SGHAT, CDR2 FQDESV (reference sequence). V lost 2 bases and J lost 7, with 12 bases in between. This CDR3 is CASSLKQGGNEQFF. The CDR3 nucleotides are TGTGCCAGCAGCTTAAAACAGGGGGGGAATGAGCAGTTCTTC.

This clone was picked up one time. The J gene is TRBJ2-5, the V gene TRBV9; 8 bases fit TRBD1. The germline gives CDR1 SGDLS, CDR2 YYNGEE. The CDR3 loop spans 17 amino acids. J lost 4 bases, V lost 0 bases, and 11 bases had no gene match. CDR3 sequence reads: CASSVGMAGGEAETQYF. CDR3 sequence (DNA): TGTGCCAGCAGCGTAGGTATGGCAGGGGGCGAGGCAGAGACCCAGTACTTC.

The V and J genes are TRBV19 and TRBJ2-5; TRBD1 agrees at 12 bases. Germline V gene data show CDR1 as LNHDA and CDR2 as SQIVND (reference sequence). This CDR3 has 18 residues. The J segment lost 2 bases and the V segment lost 2 bases, leaving 9 bases of the junction unmatched. This CDR3 reads CASSIRGTGGVSQETQYF. In DNA form, the CDR3 reads TGTGCCAGTAGTATACGAGGGACAGGGGGCGTTTCTCAAGAGACCCAGTACTTC.

This rearrangement joins TRBV7-9 to TRBJ2-3, with 7 bases fitting TRBD2. Trimming cost V 5 bases and J 2 bases; bases outside gene matches: 16. CDR1 is SEHNR, CDR2 FQNEAQ, per germline (reference sequence). There are 18 residues in the CDR3. CDR3 region: CASSHENQWGGITDTQYF. The CDR3 coding sequence is TGTGCCAGCAGCCACGAGAATCAGTGGGGGGGTATCACAGATACGCAGTATTTT.

This rearrangement joins TRBV15 to TRBJ1-1; D is unclear. CDR1 and CDR2 (germline): LNHNV, YYDKDF (reference sequence). CDR3 length: 14 amino acids. With 1 base removed from V and 5 bases from J, the gap between germline ends came to 11 bases. This CDR3 reads CATSRAAESTEAFF. DNA of the CDR3: TGTGCCACCAGCAGAGCTGCCGAGAGTACTGAAGCTTTCTTT.

The rearrangement joins TRBV6-1 to TRBJ1-1; 8 nucleotides align to TRBD1. J gave up 5 bases and V 5 bases, and 7 bases lay outside the gene matches. The CDR3 has 14 amino acids. CDR1 MNHNS and CDR2 SASEGT come from the germline V gene. The CDR3 sequence is CASSLGQAGTEAFF. Here the CDR3 DNA reads TGTGCCAGCAGTTTGGGACAGGCCGGAACTGAAGCTTTCTTT.

A single count supports this clone. This chain uses TRBV2 with TRBJ1-5, with D possibly TRBD1 on 5 matching bases. Germline values: CDR1 SNHLY, CDR2 FYNNEI. The CDR3 totals 15 residues. Trimming removed 6 bases at V and 4 bases at J, with 16 bases between. The CDR3 reads CASSVGALGNQPQHF. The CDR3 region has the DNA TGTGCCAGCAGCGTAGGGGCCCTCGGGAATCAGCCCCAGCATTTT.

The chain combines TRBV4-1 with TRBJ2-7, with D tentatively TRBD1 (5 bases). Looked up from germline, CDR1 is MGHRA and CDR2 is YSYEKL. This CDR3 is built from 13 residues. The V and J ends lost 4 bases and 2 bases respectively, with 9 bases between them. The CDR3 loop is CASSPTAPYEQYF. DNA of the CDR3: TGCGCCAGCAGCCCGACAGCTCCCTACGAGCAGTACTTC.

The chain employs TRBV23-1 and TRBJ2-3; TRBD1 matches at 9 bases. TRBV23-1 is placed among ORFs of uncertain function. This CDR3 has 16 residues. Trimming removed 2 bases from V and 5 bases from J; junction bases left unmatched: 8. CDR3 loop: CASSQLGQGTRDTQYF. In nucleotides, the CDR3 is TGCGCCAGCAGTCAACTGGGACAGGGTACTAGAGATACGCAGTATTTT.

The chain recombines TRBV19 with TRBJ1-2; perhaps TRBD1 as D (5 bases). V was clipped by 5 bases and J by 8 bases, with 27 bases between them. The length of the CDR3 is 17 residues. Germline CDR1 and CDR2: LNHDA and SQIVND (reference sequence). The chain's CDR3 is CASSPVVAAHARGGYTF. The CDR3 DNA is TGTGCCAGTAGTCCAGTTGTGGCAGCCCACGCCCGGGGGGGCTACACCTTC.

Turning to this clone: Other DNA sequences in the sample encode the same CDR3. The J gene is TRBJ2-7, the V gene TRBV12-5; 10 nucleotides line up with TRBD1. The trim removed 5 bases at V and 2 bases at J, leaving 3 bases unmatched. This CDR3 has 14 amino acids. Germline V gene sequence: CDR1 LGHNT, CDR2 FRNRAP. CDR3 bases: TGTGCTAGTGGTCTGGGACAGGGGCCCTACGAGCAGTACTTC. Amino acids: CASGLGQGPYEQYF.

This clone occurred a few times. The chain links TRBV2 to TRBJ2-4; maybe TRBD2 (7 bases). The V gene's germline CDR1 is SNHLY and CDR2 FYNNEI. V was trimmed by 2 bases and J by 3 bases, leaving 20 bases between them. CDR3 length: 18 residues. CDR3 coding DNA: TGTGCCAGCAGTGAATGGGGGGGGGCCCGGTACGGCAAAAACATTCAGTACTTC. As protein: CASSEWGGARYGKNIQYF.

The chain joins TRBV25-1 to TRBJ2-1; D perhaps matches TRBD1 (5 bases). Germline CDR1 reads MGHDK; CDR2 reads SYGVNS. Trimming removed 2 bases at V and 3 bases at J, with 8 bases between. The CDR3 sequence is 14 residues long. The CDR3 protein is CASSEGHFYNEQFF. The CDR3, as DNA: TGTGCCAGCAGTGAAGGACACTTCTACAATGAGCAGTTCTTC.

This chain joins TRBV5-1 and TRBJ2-1, with 9 bases matching TRBD2. The CDR3 is made up of 16 amino acids. Unmatched junction bases numbered 8, after V lost 3 bases and J lost 4 bases. In germline, CDR1 is SGHRS, CDR2 YFSETQ. Here the CDR3 DNA reads TGCGCCAGCAGCTCCTCCCTAGCGGGGTTTTACAATGAGCAGTTCTTC. Translation: CASSSSLAGFYNEQFF.

Comments on this clone: At one boundary the junction diverges from the germline segment, which might be a read error. The chain joins TRBV5-6 to TRBJ2-2; TRBD1 aligns across 7 bases. Germline assignment: CDR1 SGHDT and CDR2 YYEEEE. This CDR3 contains 13 residues. CDR3 protein: CASSLAGGGELFF. The CDR3 DNA reads TGTGCCAGCAGTTTGGCAGGGGGCGGGGAGCTGTTTTTT.

This clone was recorded only once. This CDR3 is CASSLIRGGFQETQYF. The CDR3 nucleotides are TGCGCCAGCAGCTTGATACGGGGGGGATTCCAAGAGACCCAGTACTTC. The chain uses TRBV5-1 and TRBJ2-5, with TRBD2 identical over 8 bases. The germline V gene encodes CDR1 SGHRS and CDR2 YFSETQ. Germline trimming cut 1 base from V and 1 base from J; bases unmatched to any gene: 6. The CDR3 sequence is 16 residues long.

The V and J genes are TRBV5-6 and TRBJ2-1; 8 positions agree with TRBD2. The trim removed 2 bases at V and 6 bases at J, leaving 10 bases unmatched. The CDR3 covers 16 residues. Germline V gene sequence: CDR1 SGHDT, CDR2 YYEEEE. The CDR3 DNA is TGTGCCAGCAGCTTATGGTTGAGGACTAGCCTCAATGAGCAGTTCTTC. Translated: CASSLWLRTSLNEQFF. The full variable domain, completed using reference TRBV5-6 and TRBJ2-1, is DAGVTQSPTHLIKTRGQQVTLRCSPKSGHDTVSWYQQALGQGPQFIFQYYEEEERQRGNFPDRFSGHQFPNYSSELNVNALLLGDSALYLCASSLWLRTSLNEQFFGPGTRLTVL.

This rearrangement joins TRBV6-1 to TRBJ2-4, with D unresolved. Trimming removed 4 bases at V and 0 bases at J, with 13 bases between. This CDR3 has 16 amino acids. Germline V gene data show CDR1 as MNHNS and CDR2 as SASEGT. The CDR3 coding sequence is TGTGCCAGCAGTGTAGAGAAGTCTCTAGCCAAAAACATTCAGTACTTC. Protein product: CASSVEKSLAKNIQYF.

The CDR3 region has the DNA TGTGCCAGCAGTGGTTCGGGAGGGTTCCCCAATCAGCCCCAGCATTTT. The encoded protein is CASSGSGGFPNQPQHF. The chain couples TRBV6-1 to TRBJ1-5; D not certain. CDR3 length equals 16 residues. Trimming shortened V by 4 bases and J by 3 bases, and 16 bases separated the two germline ends. Per germline, CDR1 MNHNS and CDR2 SASEGT.

The chain couples TRBV6-6 to TRBJ2-7; 10 bases are a match to TRBD1. The V gene's germline CDR1 is MNHNY and CDR2 SVGAGI (reference sequence). The length of the CDR3 is 14 residues. Trimming cost V 4 bases and J 5 bases; bases outside gene matches: 5. CDR3 DNA: TGTGCCAGCAGTTCCAGACAGGGGGCCGACGAGCAGTACTTC. Amino acids: CASSSRQGADEQYF.

This clone was picked up one time. This chain connects TRBV7-9 to TRBJ2-6, with TRBD1 matching over 8 bases. The CDR3 is 17 amino acids. In germline, CDR1 is SEHNR, CDR2 FQNEAQ (reference sequence). V was pared by 5 bases and J by 3 bases, with 9 bases of the junction left unmatched. The CDR3 loop is CASSDGQGVNGANVLTF. Here the CDR3 DNA reads TGTGCCAGCAGCGACGGACAGGGAGTCAATGGGGCCAACGTCCTGACTTTC.

The chain joins TRBV2 to TRBJ1-5; 7 nucleotides align to TRBD1. The length of the CDR3 is 14 residues. V shed 6 bases, J shed 3 bases, and the junction held 5 bases outside the gene matches. Per germline, CDR1 SNHLY and CDR2 FYNNEI. This CDR3 reads CASRLGTVNQPQHF. Written as DNA, the CDR3 is TGTGCCAGCAGATTAGGGACAGTCAATCAGCCCCAGCATTTT.